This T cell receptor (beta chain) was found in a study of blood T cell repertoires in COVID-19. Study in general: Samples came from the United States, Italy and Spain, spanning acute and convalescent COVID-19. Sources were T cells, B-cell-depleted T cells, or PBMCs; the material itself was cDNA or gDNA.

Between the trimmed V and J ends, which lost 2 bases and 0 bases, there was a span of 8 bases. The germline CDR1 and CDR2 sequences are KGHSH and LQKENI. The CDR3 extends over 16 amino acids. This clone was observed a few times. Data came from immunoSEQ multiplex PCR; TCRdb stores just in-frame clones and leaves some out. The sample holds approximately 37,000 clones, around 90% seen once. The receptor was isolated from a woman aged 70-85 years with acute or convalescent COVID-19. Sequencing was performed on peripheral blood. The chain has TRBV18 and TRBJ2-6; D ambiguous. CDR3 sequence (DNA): TGTGCCAGCTCACCAGAACTTAGCTCTGGGGCCAACGTCCTGACTTTC. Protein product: CASSPELSSGANVLTF.